The next 17 T cell receptor beta chains were all read from a single sample in a study of early T cells in non-severe SARS-CoV-2 infection. From the 5' RACE reads, TCRdb called clonotypes with MiXCR, one entry per CDR3 protein. Here the sample spans about 49,000 distinct CDR3 sequences, about an eighth being singletons. The sequenced material came from whole blood. The receptors derive from an adult who was a healthcare worker with PCR-confirmed SARS-CoV-2 infection or an uninfected control (not recorded which).

This clonotype has at least ten counts. The chain links TRBV6-2 or TRBV6-3 to TRBJ2-1; 12 bases map to TRBD2. CDR1 and CDR2 from the germline V gene are MNHEY and SVGEGT. Germline trimming cut 6 bases from V and 6 bases from J; bases unmatched to any gene: 6. The CDR3 totals 15 residues. This chain's CDR3 is CASSRSSGGGNEQFF. The CDR3, as DNA: TGTGCCAGCAGCCGCTCTAGCGGGGGGGGCAATGAGCAGTTCTTC.

The chain uses TRBV29-1 and TRBJ2-3; D is unclear. The CDR3 runs to 10 residues. The V gene lost 4 bases and the J gene lost 6 bases, with 5 bases spanning the gap. The germline gives CDR1 SQVTM, CDR2 ANQGSEA. The CDR3 DNA reads as TGCAGCGTTGGTGGGGATACGCAGTATTTT. Protein: CSVGGDTQYF.

The sample holds many counts of this clonotype. This rearrangement joins TRBV7-2 to TRBJ2-1, with D perhaps matching TRBD2 (6 bases). Germline CDR1 SGHTA, CDR2 FQGNSA. V dropped 4 bases and J dropped 4 bases, with 14 bases sitting between them. The CDR3 sequence is 15 residues long. CDR3 sequence reads: CASSSNSGVYNEQFF. The CDR3 coding sequence is TGTGCCAGCAGCTCCAATAGCGGAGTTTACAATGAGCAGTTCTTC.

The rearrangement uses TRBV6-5 and TRBJ2-1; 8 nucleotides agree with TRBD1. The CDR3 is 15 residues long. J gave up 5 bases and V 6 bases, and 9 bases lay outside the gene matches. Germline CDR1 MNHEY, CDR2 SVGAGI. The CDR3: CASSAGQGSNNEQFF. CDR3 in DNA: TGTGCCAGCAGCGCCGGACAGGGTTCGAACAATGAGCAGTTCTTC.

This chain connects TRBV5-1 to TRBJ1-1, with D possibly matching TRBD1 (6 bases). This CDR3 comprises 12 residues. In germline, CDR1 is SGHRS, CDR2 YFSETQ. CDR3 in amino acids: CATGVDRQEAFF. The CDR3 region has the DNA TGCGCGACGGGAGTTGACAGGCAGGAAGCTTTCTTT. Complete variable domain (other parts from reference TRBV5-1 and TRBJ1-1): KAGVTQTPRYLIKTRGQQVTLSCSPISGHRSVSWYQQTPGQGLQFLFEYFSETQRNKGNFPGRFSGRQFSNSRSEMNVSTLELGDSALYLCATGVDRQEAFFGQGTRLTVV.

This chain joins TRBV4-1 and TRBJ2-1, with D possibly being TRBD2 (5 bases). V lost 0 bases and J lost 1, with 10 bases in between. This CDR3 has 16 residues. Germline CDR1 and CDR2: MGHRA and YSYEKL. Written as DNA, the CDR3 is TGCGCCAGCAGCCAAGATATCGGGGTATCCTACAATGAGCAGTTCTTC. Translated: CASSQDIGVSYNEQFF.

The V and J genes are TRBV19 and TRBJ2-3; D is unclear. V was shortened by 6 bases and J by 2 bases, with 12 bases between the two germline ends. There are 14 residues in the CDR3. The germline V gene encodes CDR1 LNHDA and CDR2 SQIVND (reference sequence). The CDR3 bases are TGTGCCAGTAGGGCTACAAGGAACACAGATACGCAGTATTTT. It translates to CASRATRNTDTQYF.

This clonotype was counted at least ten times. The V and J genes are TRBV7-6 and TRBJ1-5; weak D call: TRBD1 (5 bases). CDR3 length equals 13 residues. Germline assignment: CDR1 SGHVS and CDR2 FNYEAQ. V lost 0 bases, J lost 7 bases, and 7 bases lay in between. The CDR3 loop reads CASSLAGDQPQHF. CDR3 DNA: TGTGCCAGCAGCTTAGCGGGGGACCAGCCCCAGCATTTT.

For this clonotype: Given a much more abundant clone one base away, this may be a read error. The chain has TRBV29-1 and TRBJ2-6; D possibly uses TRBD1 or TRBD2 (5 bases each). This CDR3 contains 15 residues. Per the germline V gene, CDR1 is SQVTM and CDR2 is ANQGSEA. The DNA of the CDR3 is TGCAGCGCCCAAGTGGCGGGCTCTGGGGCCAACGTCCCGACTTTC. The encoded protein is CSAQVAGSGANVPTF.

Only a few counts were recorded for this clonotype. The rearrangement joins TRBV6-2 or TRBV6-3 to TRBJ2-5; a possible D gene is TRBD1 (6 bases). Germline lookup yields CDR1 MNHEY and CDR2 SVGEGT. This CDR3 spans 15 amino acids. V was pared by 2 bases and J by 5 bases, with 15 bases between. CDR3 DNA sequence: TGTGCCAGCAGTTACATCCCAGGGGCCCAGGAGACCCAGTACTTC. Translated: CASSYIPGAQETQYF.

The chain carries TRBV4-1 and TRBJ2-3; no clear D. The CDR3 consists of 14 residues. Trimming stripped 1 base from V and 2 bases from J, with 7 bases between. Germline CDR1 MGHRA, CDR2 YSYEKL. The chain's CDR3 is CASSQGLYTDTQYF. Here the CDR3 DNA reads TGCGCCAGCAGCCAAGGACTGTACACAGATACGCAGTATTTT.

The table lists this clonotype with a few counts. V and J are TRBV27 and TRBJ1-1, with D hard to call. The CDR3 length is 14 residues. Germline CDR1 and CDR2: MNHEY and SMNVEV (reference sequence). Trimming took off 6 bases at V and 7 bases at J, with 18 bases between the two ends. Here the CDR3 DNA reads TGTGCCAGCAGCACAAAATGGTCGAGTTTTGAAGCTTTCTTT. This codes for CASSTKWSSFEAFF.

The V and J genes are TRBV24-1 and TRBJ2-2, with 10 bases matching TRBD1. V lost 0 bases to trimming and J lost 3 bases; unmatched junction nucleotides: 3. The CDR3 loop spans 17 amino acids. CDR1 is KGHDR and CDR2 is SFDVKD in the germline V gene. In DNA, the CDR3 is TGTGCCACCAGTGATTTGCGGGGGACAGGGGACACCGGGGAGCTGTTTTTT. This sequence encodes CATSDLRGTGDTGELFF.

The J gene is TRBJ2-7, the V gene TRBV24-1; tentatively, D is TRBD1 or TRBD2 (6 bases each). Germline-derived CDR1 and CDR2 are KGHDR and SFDVKD. V was cut by 4 bases and J by 7 bases, with 10 bases left in between. The CDR3 runs 12 residues. The CDR3 reads CATSDGGREQYF. CDR3 DNA: TGTGCCACCAGTGACGGGGGCCGGGAGCAGTACTTC.

The sample holds many counts of this clonotype. This sequence joins TRBV2 and TRBJ1-5, with D hard to call. Looked up from germline, CDR1 is SNHLY and CDR2 is FYNNEI. The CDR3 is 14 residues long. V gave up 6 bases and J gave up 0 bases, with 9 bases separating them. This CDR3 is CASREGYSNQPQHF. The CDR3 coding sequence is TGTGCCAGCAGAGAGGGTTATAGCAATCAGCCCCAGCATTTT.

The chain combines TRBV12-3 or TRBV12-4 with TRBJ1-6, with D possibly matching TRBD1 (6 bases). This CDR3 has 15 amino acids. V dropped 6 bases and J dropped 6 bases, with 15 bases sitting between them. The CDR3, as DNA: TGTGCCAGCAGGAGTTACGGACAGAGTAATTCACCCCTCCACTTT. Translated: CASRSYGQSNSPLHF.

This clonotype was recorded many times. The V gene is TRBV29-1, the J gene TRBJ2-3, with TRBD1 matching 12 bases. With 6 bases clipped from V and 6 bases from J, the junction kept 4 bases outside the gene matches. The CDR3 covers 13 residues. The germline gives CDR1 SQVTM, CDR2 ANQGSEA. The CDR3 loop is CSVGTGGADTQYF. The CDR3 region has the DNA TGCAGCGTCGGGACAGGGGGCGCGGATACGCAGTATTTT.